Shown below are 28 T cell receptor beta chains from a single sample sequenced in a study of PD-1 blockade in classical Hodgkin lymphoma. Assay: immunoSEQ multiplex PCR; the TCRdb copy retains only in-frame clones and omits some. The sample has 42,000 or so clones; roughly nine tenths are singletons. Autologous stem cell transplantation was followed by relapse in every patient, and brentuximab vedotin exposure varied. Sequenced material: peripheral blood mononuclear cells (PBMCs), taken before the second cycle of nivolumab. The receptors originated from a human donor with classical Hodgkin lymphoma.

This clone turned up a few times. The chain has TRBV19 and TRBJ1-3; D is unclear. Germline CDR1 LNHDA, CDR2 SQIVND (reference sequence). V lost 1 base to trimming and J lost 2 bases, with 15 bases between them. This CDR3 region has 17 residues. The CDR3 DNA is TGTGCCAGTAGTATAGGGCTCGGGGAAGGCGCTGGAAACACCATATATTTT. The encoded protein is CASSIGLGEGAGNTIYF.

The chain carries TRBV7-2 and TRBJ2-4, with a weak D call TRBD2 (5 bases). Germline V gene data show CDR1 as SGHTA and CDR2 as FQGNSA. V lost 5 bases, J lost 8 bases, and 10 bases lay in between. The CDR3 is 12 amino acids. The CDR3 sequence is CASSGEGDIQYF. The DNA of the CDR3 is TGTGCCAGCAGCGGAGAGGGTGACATTCAGTACTTC.

This chain joins TRBV16 and TRBJ1-3; 8 bases agree with TRBD1. J was trimmed by 4 bases and V by 2 bases; bases with no gene match: 1. There are 14 residues in the CDR3. From germline, CDR1 is KGHSY and CDR2 FQNENV. CDR3 residues: CASSQRTGGNTIYF. The CDR3 DNA sequence: TGTGCCAGCAGCCAACGGACAGGGGGAAACACCATATATTTT. Based on the CDR3 plus reference TRBV16 and TRBJ1-3, the full variable domain is GEEVAQTPKHLVRGEGQKAKLYCAPIKGHSYVFWYQQVLKNEFKFLISFQNENVFDETGMPKERFSAKCLPNSPCSLEIQATKLEDSAVYFCASSQRTGGNTIYFGEGSWLTVV.

The chain joins TRBV11-3 to TRBJ2-2, with D possibly matching TRBD2 (6 bases). The CDR3 length is 13 residues. Germline V gene sequence: CDR1 SGHNT, CDR2 YENEEA. V lost 3 bases and J lost 7, with 9 bases in between. The CDR3 region has the DNA TGTGCCAGCAGCTTCGGGAGTCTCGGGGAGCTGTTTTTT. It codes for CASSFGSLGELFF.

The chain joins TRBV21-1 to TRBJ1-1. TRBV21-1 is a pseudogene segment. The CDR3 has 16 residues. The CDR3 protein is CASSEGRGEGVTEAFF. The DNA for the CDR3 is TGTGCCAGCAGCGAAGGCCGGGGGGAAGGGGTCACTGAAGCTTTCTTT.

The chain has TRBV7-9 and TRBJ1-2; 10 bases match TRBD1. The CDR3 sequence is 14 residues long. Germline V gene lookup returns CDR1 SEHNR and CDR2 FQNEAQ (reference sequence). V lost 1 base, J lost 4 bases, and 0 bases stayed unmatched. CDR3 in amino acids: CASSLGTGGYGYTF. Written as DNA, the CDR3 is TGTGCCAGCAGCTTAGGGACAGGGGGCTATGGCTACACCTTC.

The CDR3 DNA sequence: TGTGCCAGCTCACCTGTAGGGCTTGAGACCCAGTACTTC. As protein: CASSPVGLETQYF. The rearrangement links TRBV18 to TRBJ2-5; no definite D call. The CDR3 spans 13 residues. Trimming cost V 3 bases and J 5 bases, with 10 bases left between them. Germline V gene lookup returns CDR1 KGHSH and CDR2 LQKENI.

The chain recombines TRBV9 with TRBJ2-7; 11 nucleotides match TRBD1. The V and J ends lost 0 bases and 7 bases, in that order; junction bases with no gene match: 3. Germline CDR1 reads SGDLS; CDR2 reads YYNGEE. This CDR3 is built from 14 residues. The CDR3 bases are TGTGCCAGCAGCGTAGCCGGGACAGGGGGAGAGCAGTACTTC. This sequence encodes CASSVAGTGGEQYF.

This chain joins TRBV5-1 and TRBJ1-5; TRBD1 might be the D (6 bases). The CDR3 sequence is 14 residues long. V lost 4 bases and J lost 3, with 11 bases in between. The germline CDR1 and CDR2 sequences are SGHRS and YFSETQ. The CDR3 region is CASSATGPNQPQHF. The CDR3, as DNA: TGCGCCAGCAGCGCGACAGGCCCCAATCAGCCCCAGCATTTT.

The J gene is TRBJ2-5, the V gene TRBV7-9, with D possibly TRBD1 on 5 matching bases. CDR3 size: 16 residues. Germline V gives CDR1 SEHNR, CDR2 FQNEAQ (reference sequence). Trimming removed 5 bases from V and 1 base from J, with 17 bases in between. This CDR3 is CASSPGHAITQETQYF. CDR3 coding DNA: TGTGCCAGCAGCCCCGGACACGCCATCACCCAAGAGACCCAGTACTTC.

The V and J genes are TRBV7-9 and TRBJ2-7; TRBD2 matches 8 bases. The CDR3 has 15 residues. V gave up 5 bases and J gave up 2 bases; unmatched junction bases: 8. Germline CDR1 reads SEHNR; CDR2 reads FQNEAQ (reference sequence). The chain's CDR3 is CASSRGGQPPYEQYF. CDR3 DNA: TGTGCCAGCAGCCGGGGGGGGCAGCCGCCCTACGAGCAGTACTTC.

The chain couples TRBV10-3 to TRBJ2-3; D unresolved. CDR1 is ENHRY and CDR2 is SYGVKD in the germline V gene. V dropped 8 bases and J dropped 1 base, with 1 base sitting between them. The CDR3 contains 10 residues. The CDR3 region is CAIGTDTQYF. CDR3 coding DNA: TGTGCCATCGGCACAGATACGCAGTATTTT.

This clone was seen just once. The J gene is TRBJ2-7, the V gene TRBV10-1, with TRBD2 as a possible D gene (7 bases). V shed 2 bases and J shed 6 bases, with 17 bases lying between them. Germline V gene lookup returns CDR1 WNHNN and CDR2 SYGVQD (reference sequence). The CDR3 spans 15 residues. This chain's CDR3 is CASSETMRGPSEQYF. CDR3 in DNA: TGCGCCAGCAGTGAGACTATGCGGGGGCCGAGCGAGCAGTACTTC.

The chain combines TRBV7-2 with TRBJ1-3; the D gene is possibly TRBD1 (6 bases). V lost 9 bases and J lost 0, with 18 bases in between. Looked up from germline, CDR1 is SGHTA and CDR2 is FQGNSA. This CDR3 spans 16 amino acids. The CDR3 DNA reads TGTGCCAGTCATCAGCGAAGGGGGATCTCTGGAAACACCATATATTTT. This codes for CASHQRRGISGNTIYF.

The chain uses TRBV10-3 and TRBJ2-6; 8 bases line up with TRBD1. Germline CDR1 and CDR2: ENHRY and SYGVKD. This CDR3 has 15 amino acids. V was pared by 4 bases and J by 2 bases, with 1 base of the junction left unmatched. The CDR3 DNA sequence: TGTGCCATCAGTGGACAGGGGCCTGGGGCCAACGTCCTGACTTTC. Amino acid sequence: CAISGQGPGANVLTF.

As concerns this clone: A read error may produce the germline difference seen at one junction end. This chain connects TRBV2 to TRBJ2-3; D call uncertain. Per germline, CDR1 SNHLY and CDR2 FYNNEI. The CDR3 covers 12 residues. The CDR3, as DNA: TGTGCCAGCAGTGAAGCGCTTAGGACGGCACTGTGG. Translating it yields CASSEALRTALW.

This clone was seen a handful of times. The chain is built from TRBV19 and TRBJ2-5; 9 nucleotides line up with TRBD1. V lost 5 bases to trimming and J lost 5 bases; unmatched junction nucleotides: 9. The CDR3 loop spans 15 amino acids. The germline gives CDR1 LNHDA, CDR2 SQIVND (reference sequence). CDR3: CASSLLTGGVETQYF. The CDR3 bases are TGTGCCAGTAGTCTGTTGACAGGGGGTGTGGAGACCCAGTACTTC.

The rearrangement uses TRBV6-5 and TRBJ2-7, with D hard to call. Germline CDR1 MNHEY, CDR2 SVGAGI. V was shortened by 2 bases and J by 7 bases, with 18 bases between the two germline ends. CDR3 length equals 15 residues. CDR3 protein: CASSYAAEPPREQYF. In DNA form, the CDR3 reads TGTGCCAGCAGTTACGCGGCAGAGCCCCCTCGGGAGCAGTACTTC.

This chain links TRBV6-5 with TRBJ1-2; the D is unclear. Germline CDR1 reads MNHEY; CDR2 reads SVGAGI. The CDR3 has 9 amino acids. Trimming stripped 3 bases from V and 7 bases from J, with 0 bases between. Here the CDR3 DNA reads TGTGCCAGCAGTTATGGCTACACCTTC. Translated: CASSYGYTF.

The gene calls are TRBV19 and TRBJ2-7, with a possible D match to TRBD2 (5 bases). Trimming pared 2 bases from V and 6 bases from J, leaving 11 bases between. CDR3 length: 13 amino acids. Germline CDR1 LNHDA, CDR2 SQIVND (reference sequence). The CDR3 DNA reads TGTGCCAGTAGTATAAGAGGGCGCGGCGAGCAGTACTTC. It is translated as CASSIRGRGEQYF.

The chain has TRBV7-9 and TRBJ2-3; weak D call: TRBD1 (5 bases). The germline V gene has CDR1 SEHNR and CDR2 FQNEAQ (reference sequence). The CDR3 consists of 15 residues. V was cut by 4 bases and J by 5 bases, with 16 bases left in between. CDR3 residues: CASSSGRAVRDTQYF. DNA of the CDR3: TGTGCCAGCAGCTCAGGCAGGGCCGTCAGAGATACGCAGTATTTT.

The genes are TRBV7-2 and TRBJ1-2; the D gene is possibly TRBD1 (6 bases). CDR1 is SGHTA and CDR2 is FQGNSA in the germline V gene. V lost 5 bases and J lost 2, with 15 bases in between. This CDR3 has 15 amino acids. CDR3 in amino acids: CASSPRTGTNYGYTF. The CDR3 bases are TGTGCCAGCAGCCCAAGAACAGGGACAAACTATGGCTACACCTTC.

The V call is TRBV5-1, the J call TRBJ2-2, with 7 bases fitting TRBD1. Germline trimming cut 6 bases from V and 1 base from J; bases unmatched to any gene: 3. Germline CDR1 reads SGHRS; CDR2 reads YFSETQ. The CDR3 contains 14 residues. The CDR3, as DNA: TGCGCCAGCAAAGGGGGCTTGAACACCGGGGAGCTGTTTTTT. This sequence encodes CASKGGLNTGELFF.

V is TRBV4-2 and J is TRBJ1-3; D call uncertain. The CDR3 runs 15 residues. Germline CDR1 and CDR2: LGHNA and YNFKEQ. V lost 0 bases and J 0 bases, leaving 6 bases between the germline ends. CDR3 sequence (DNA): TGTGCCAGCAGCCAAGATGGGGACTCTGGAAACACCATATATTTT. This codes for CASSQDGDSGNTIYF.

The chain is built from TRBV27 and TRBJ2-2; D is ambiguous. CDR3 length: 17 residues. CDR1 MNHEY and CDR2 SMNVEV come from the germline V gene (reference sequence). Trimming took 7 bases from V and 2 from J, leaving 20 bases between them. The CDR3: CASTLHGLGKNTGELFF. CDR3 in DNA: TGTGCCAGCACTTTGCATGGGTTGGGGAAAAACACCGGGGAGCTGTTTTTT.

CDR3 nucleotide sequence: TGTGCCAGCAGTGAAGAGGGCCGCCTCTACGAGCAGTACTTC. Its translation is CASSEEGRLYEQYF. The chain couples TRBV6-1 to TRBJ2-7; no definite D call. Germline V gene lookup returns CDR1 MNHNS and CDR2 SASEGT. The CDR3 is 14 residues long. The V gene lost 1 base and the J gene lost 3 bases, with 10 bases spanning the gap.

The chain employs TRBV27 and TRBJ2-5; 15 bases match TRBD2. V gave up 5 bases and J gave up 4 bases; unmatched junction bases: 5. CDR3 length: 16 residues. Germline CDR1 MNHEY, CDR2 SMNVEV (reference sequence). The CDR3 reads CASSLGLAGGSETQYF. CDR3 nucleotides: TGTGCCAGCAGTCTCGGACTAGCGGGAGGGTCAGAGACCCAGTACTTC.

The V call is TRBV5-1, the J call TRBJ2-1; 11 bases line up with TRBD2. V was clipped by 3 bases and J by 5 bases; unmatched bases: 10. The germline V gene encodes CDR1 SGHRS and CDR2 YFSETQ. The CDR3 spans 17 residues. CDR3 residues: CASSYGTSGSTDNEQFF. DNA for the CDR3: TGCGCCAGCAGCTATGGTACTAGCGGGAGTACGGACAATGAGCAGTTCTTC.